The rows below give T cell receptor beta chains drawn from one sample of a study of shared clonotypes between healthy human individuals. Data came from immunoSEQ multiplex PCR; TCRdb stores just in-frame clones and leaves some out. The sample gives under 2,000,000 clones, approximately 94% of which show up once; roughly 1% is in the top ten. Sequencing was done on a sample of naive CD8+ T cells sorted from blood. These receptors all stem from a man aged 18 to 35 in good health. Both conserved end residues are part of each CDR3. The D gene is left open where the match is weak. Clone size is stated in some rows and not others, as once, few, many or a class when expanded.

-	TRBV9	-	TRBJ2-1	CASSSLLGNEQFF	TGTGCCAGCAGCTCTCTTTTGGGAAATGAGCAGTTCTTC
-	TRBV19	once	TRBJ2-7	CASSMGPAGEQYF	TGTGCCAGTAGTATGGGACCGGCGGGCGAGCAGTACTTC
-	TRBV28	once	TRBJ2-5	CASEGGVQETQYF	TGTGCCAGCGAGGGGGGGGTCCAAGAGACCCAGTACTTC
-	TRBV5-6	-	TRBJ2-3	CASSSNLLDTQYF	TGTGCCAGCAGCTCCAACCTGCTAGATACGCAGTATTTT
-	TRBV6-5	-	TRBJ1-2	CASSYKEPINYGYTF	TGTGCCAGCAGTTACAAGGAGCCGATTAACTATGGCTACACCTTC
TRBD2	TRBV30	-	TRBJ2-3	CAWGSSGGTDTQYF	TGTGCCTGGGGATCGAGCGGGGGCACAGATACGCAGTATTTT
-	TRBV7-9	-	TRBJ2-7	CASSLGQGSFYEQYF	TGTGCCAGCAGCTTGGGGCAGGGGTCTTTCTACGAGCAGTACTTC
-	TRBV27	-	TRBJ2-7	CASRPLQKYEQYF	TGTGCCAGCAGGCCACTCCAGAAATACGAGCAGTACTTC
TRBD1	TRBV27	-	TRBJ1-4	CASSQTGFSNEKLFF	TGTGCCAGCAGTCAGACAGGGTTTTCTAATGAAAAACTGTTTTTT
-	TRBV28	-	TRBJ1-1	CASRGTEAFF	TGTGCCAGCAGGGGCACTGAAGCTTTCTTT
-	TRBV7-9	-	TRBJ2-3	CASSLDHSSTDTQYF	TGTGCCAGCAGCTTGGACCATTCTAGCACAGATACGCAGTATTTT
-	TRBV4-1	-	TRBJ1-1	CASSQGGSTEAFF	TGCGCCAGCAGCCAAGGCGGATCCACTGAAGCTTTCTTT
-	TRBV5-1	-	TRBJ2-7	CASRDTGTYEQYF	TGCGCCAGCAGGGACACTGGCACCTACGAGCAGTACTTC
TRBD2	TRBV9	-	TRBJ2-2	CASSVSGDGELFF	TGTGCCAGCAGCGTAAGCGGGGACGGGGAGCTGTTTTTT
-	TRBV27	-	TRBJ2-3	CASSLAGTDTQYF	TGTGCCAGCAGTTTAGCAGGCACAGATACGCAGTATTTT